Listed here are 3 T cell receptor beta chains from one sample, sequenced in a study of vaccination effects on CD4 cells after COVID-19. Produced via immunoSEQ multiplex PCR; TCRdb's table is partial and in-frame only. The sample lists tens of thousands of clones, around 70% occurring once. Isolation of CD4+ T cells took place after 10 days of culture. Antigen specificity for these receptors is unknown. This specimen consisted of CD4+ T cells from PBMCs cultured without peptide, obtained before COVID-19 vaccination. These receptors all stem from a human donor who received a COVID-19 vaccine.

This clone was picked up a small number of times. CDR3 sequence reads: CASSLNRDSSGNTIYF. In DNA form, the CDR3 reads TGTGCCAGCAGCCTCAACCGGGACAGCTCTGGAAACACCATATATTTT. The chain employs TRBV7-9 and TRBJ1-3; 7 positions match TRBD1. The germline V gene encodes CDR1 SEHNR and CDR2 FQNEAQ (reference sequence). The CDR3 extends over 16 amino acids. With 5 bases clipped from V and 0 bases from J, the junction kept 7 bases outside the gene matches.

The CDR3 spells CAWSKTGIEQFF. In nucleotides, the CDR3 is TGTGCCTGGAGTAAGACAGGGATAGAACAGTTCTTC. The gene calls are TRBV30 and TRBJ2-1; TRBD1 matches at 7 bases. The J segment lost 13 bases and the V segment lost 2 bases, leaving 8 bases of the junction unmatched. The V gene's germline CDR1 is GTSNPN and CDR2 SVGIG (reference sequence). This CDR3 region has 12 residues.

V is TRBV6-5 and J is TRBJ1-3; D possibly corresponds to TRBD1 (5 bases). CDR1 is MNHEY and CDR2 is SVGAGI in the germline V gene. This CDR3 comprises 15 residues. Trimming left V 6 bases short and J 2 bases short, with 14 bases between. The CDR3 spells CASRGTYQTGNTIYF. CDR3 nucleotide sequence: TGTGCCAGCAGGGGGACGTATCAAACTGGAAACACCATATATTTT.